Below, 32 T cell receptor beta chains from the same sample are listed, as sequenced in a study of T cells in Graves' hyperthyroidism and ophthalmopathy. TCR beta CDR3 regions were amplified from RNA. HTBI primers were used for first-round RT-PCR of the TCR CDR3. TCRdb passed the multiplex PCR reads through MiXCR, listing each CDR3 protein once. The data contain 250,000 to 300,000 distinct CDR3 sequences, approximately 15% of them seen just once; the ten biggest clones take up about 14%. Sequenced: blood. These TCRs come from a woman aged 40 to 55 with Graves' hyperthyroidism that later progressed to Graves' ophthalmopathy.

The table lists this clonotype with a few counts. The chain links TRBV13 to TRBJ2-6; possible D gene TRBD1, 6 bases. Per the germline V gene, CDR1 is PRHDT and CDR2 is FYEKMQ (reference sequence). Trimming shortened V by 4 bases and J by 2 bases, and 12 bases separated the two germline ends. This CDR3 region has 16 residues. CDR3 region: CASSSQTGPGANVLTF. CDR3 in DNA: TGTGCCAGCAGCTCCCAAACAGGGCCTGGGGCCAACGTCCTGACTTTC.

This clonotype was detected ten times or more. The chain employs TRBV20-1 and TRBJ1-1; 8 nucleotides agree with TRBD1. V lost 6 bases and J lost 4; bases outside the gene matches: 10. Per the germline V gene, CDR1 is DFQATT and CDR2 is SNEGSKA (reference sequence). The CDR3 runs to 14 residues. CDR3 DNA sequence: TGCAGTGCGAAACGACAGGGGAAGAGCACTGAAGCTTTCTTT. Protein: CSAKRQGKSTEAFF.

In this sample, this clonotype turned up many times. The genes are TRBV15 and TRBJ1-2, with 10 bases identical to TRBD1. Germline V gives CDR1 LNHNV, CDR2 YYDKDF (reference sequence). The V segment lost 0 bases and the J segment 7 bases; nucleotides outside the gene matches: 5. CDR3 length: 15 residues. CDR3 sequence: CATSREDRGASGYTF. As DNA, the CDR3 is TGTGCCACCAGCAGAGAGGACAGGGGGGCAAGTGGCTACACCTTC.

This clonotype was observed at least ten times. The chain employs TRBV20-1 and TRBJ1-2; D perhaps matches TRBD1 (6 bases). V was pared by 0 bases and J by 2 bases, with 13 bases between. Germline V gene sequence: CDR1 DFQATT, CDR2 SNEGSKA (reference sequence). This CDR3 comprises 15 residues. CDR3 nucleotides: TGCAGTGCTAGAGAACAGGGAAGGCTAAACTATGGCTACACCTTC. Amino acids: CSAREQGRLNYGYTF.

This clonotype was seen at least ten times. The genes are TRBV20-1 and TRBJ1-1, with D maybe TRBD1 (6 bases). There are 12 residues in the CDR3. V lost 3 bases and J lost 8, with 13 bases in between. Germline lookup yields CDR1 DFQATT and CDR2 SNEGSKA (reference sequence). The CDR3: CSASRQVDEAFF. DNA for the CDR3: TGCAGTGCTAGCAGACAGGTGGACGAAGCTTTCTTT.

This clonotype was detected many times. The chain recombines TRBV20-1 with TRBJ2-7; D tentatively reads TRBD1 or TRBD2 (6 bases each). Trimming cost V 0 bases and J 2 bases, with 23 bases left between them. Germline V lookup: CDR1 DFQATT, CDR2 SNEGSKA (reference sequence). This CDR3 has 18 amino acids. This CDR3 reads CSARDWAGLKKGAYEQYF. The DNA for the CDR3 is TGCAGTGCTAGAGATTGGGCGGGACTCAAAAAGGGGGCCTACGAGCAGTACTTC.

V gene TRBV6-4 combines with J gene TRBJ1-5, with D possibly matching TRBD1 (5 bases). V dropped 5 bases and J dropped 3 bases, with 11 bases sitting between them. The CDR3 has 14 residues. Germline V gene sequence: CDR1 MRHNA, CDR2 SNTAGT. In nucleotides, the CDR3 is TGTGCCAGCAGTACGGGGCGATTCAATCAGCCCCAGCATTTT. This sequence encodes CASSTGRFNQPQHF.

This clonotype came up many times. This chain uses TRBV29-1 with TRBJ1-1; weak D call: TRBD1 (6 bases). The CDR3 extends over 12 amino acids. Germline CDR1 SQVTM, CDR2 ANQGSEA. The germline V and J ends were trimmed by 6 bases and 5 bases, with 13 bases remaining between them. The CDR3, as DNA: TGCAGCGTACAAACAGGGCTAACTGAAGCTTTCTTT. Translated, it gives CSVQTGLTEAFF.

V and J are TRBV7-9 and TRBJ2-4, with 7 nucleotides matching TRBD2. Germline CDR1 is SEHNR and CDR2 is FQNEAQ (reference sequence). The V and J ends lost 4 bases and 3 bases, in that order; junction bases with no gene match: 9. The CDR3 contains 16 residues. CDR3 region: CASSSSLAAYKNIQYF. DNA of the CDR3: TGTGCCAGCAGCTCCTCTCTAGCGGCTTACAAAAACATTCAGTACTTC.

This clonotype was picked up many times. The J gene is TRBJ2-5, the V gene TRBV5-8, with 10 bases that match TRBD2. Trimming at V came to 2 bases and at J to 2 bases, leaving 3 bases not matched to a gene. CDR3 size: 15 residues. The germline CDR1 and CDR2 sequences are SGHTS and YDEGEE. The CDR3 loop is CASSFLLAGQETQYF. DNA for the CDR3: TGTGCCAGCAGCTTCTTACTAGCGGGACAAGAGACCCAGTACTTC.

This rearrangement joins TRBV11-2 to TRBJ2-5; no clear D. The V gene lost 1 base and the J gene lost 0 bases, with 6 bases spanning the gap. Per the germline V gene, CDR1 is SGHAT and CDR2 is FQNNGV. The CDR3 totals 14 residues. CDR3 protein: CASSLVWYQETQYF. The CDR3 nucleotides are TGTGCCAGCAGCTTAGTATGGTACCAAGAGACCCAGTACTTC.

This clonotype was observed many times. This chain uses TRBV5-1 with TRBJ2-5; no reliable D call. V was cut by 1 base and J by 1 base, with 5 bases left in between. This CDR3 comprises 13 residues. Germline CDR1 reads SGHRS; CDR2 reads YFSETQ. The CDR3 DNA follows: TGCGCCAGCAGCTTGCACTTCCAAGAGACCCAGTACTTC. This gives the protein CASSLHFQETQYF.

For this clonotype: A much more abundant neighbour one base away suggests this may be a read error. CDR3 sequence (DNA): TGCGCCAGCAGCTCAAGGAGCGGCTTGTCAAATGAGCAGTTCTTC. It yields the protein CASSSRSGLSNEQFF. V is TRBV5-1 and J is TRBJ2-1; TRBD2 is a possible D gene (5 bases). Trimming took off 3 bases at V and 7 bases at J, with 17 bases between the two ends. The CDR3 has 15 residues. The germline CDR1 and CDR2 sequences are SGHRS and YFSETQ. Variable domain in full (rest from reference TRBV5-1 and TRBJ2-1): KAGVTQTPRYLIKTRGQQVTLSCSPISGHRSVSWYQQTPGQGLQFLFEYFSETQRNKGNFPGRFSGRQFSNSRSEMNVSTLELGDSALYLCASSSRSGLSNEQFFGPGTRLTVL.

This chain uses TRBV11-3 with TRBJ2-2, with 8 bases fitting TRBD2. CDR3 size: 15 residues. CDR1 and CDR2 from the germline V gene are SGHNT and YENEEA. J lost 3 bases, V lost 5 bases, and 5 bases had no gene match. Here the CDR3 reads CASSHGLADTGELFF. The CDR3 DNA reads TGTGCCAGCAGCCACGGACTAGCAGACACCGGGGAGCTGTTTTTT. Looking up the rest from reference TRBV11-3 and TRBJ2-2 gives the full variable domain: EAGVVQSPRYKIIEKKQPVAFWCNPISGHNTLYWYLQNLGQGPELLIRYENEEAVDDSQLPKDRFSAERLKGVDSTLKIQPAELGDSAVYLCASSHGLADTGELFFGEGSRLTVL.

This clonotype was found many times. The rearrangement joins TRBV11-2 to TRBJ2-7, with 8 nucleotides matching TRBD2. The trim removed 4 bases at V and 5 bases at J, leaving 16 bases unmatched. Germline V gene data show CDR1 as SGHAT and CDR2 as FQNNGV. CDR3 length equals 17 residues. The CDR3 loop reads CASSWGPLAVGVNEQYF. The CDR3 bases are TGTGCCAGCAGCTGGGGCCCACTAGCGGTGGGGGTCAACGAGCAGTACTTC. The full variable domain, with the rest looked up from reference TRBV11-2 and TRBJ2-7, is EAGVAQSPRYKIIEKRQSVAFWCNPISGHATLYWYQQILGQGPKLLIQFQNNGVVDDSQLPKDRFSAERLKGVDSTLKIQPAKLEDSAVYLCASSWGPLAVGVNEQYFGPGTRLTVT.

This clonotype was seen only a few times. This could be a read error, since a much larger clone is one nucleotide away. In nucleotides, the CDR3 is TGTGCCGGCAGTCCCCGACCTAAGTTCGTGGAAAAACTGTTTTTT. Amino acids: CAGSPRPKFVEKLFF. The chain couples TRBV6-1 to TRBJ1-4; no definite D call. The germline V gene encodes CDR1 MNHNS and CDR2 SASEGT. The CDR3 is 15 residues long.

This clonotype turned up a few times. This sequence joins TRBV15 and TRBJ2-7; D remains unclear. With 0 bases removed from V and 3 bases from J, the gap between germline ends came to 9 bases. The germline gives CDR1 LNHNV, CDR2 YYDKDF (reference sequence). The CDR3 extends over 14 amino acids. As DNA, the CDR3 is TGTGCCACCAGCAGAGACCCAGACTTCTACGAGCAGTACTTC. Residues: CATSRDPDFYEQYF.

The table lists this clonotype with many counts. The gene calls are TRBV18 and TRBJ2-1; TRBD1 matches 7 bases. The germline CDR1 and CDR2 sequences are KGHSH and LQKENI. Germline trimming cut 4 bases from V and 6 bases from J; bases unmatched to any gene: 6. CDR3 length: 14 residues. In DNA, the CDR3 is TGTGCCAGCTCACGGGAGACAGGGCTCAATGAGCAGTTCTTC. Translated, it gives CASSRETGLNEQFF.

In its sample, this clonotype was seen many times. The J gene is TRBJ2-1, the V gene TRBV12-3 or TRBV12-4; 7 bases line up with TRBD2. Unmatched junction bases numbered 8, after V lost 5 bases and J lost 4 bases. The CDR3 runs 15 residues. In DNA form, the CDR3 reads TGTGCCAGCAGTCGGGGGGAATTCGTATACAATGAGCAGTTCTTC. Its translation: CASSRGEFVYNEQFF.

The gene calls are TRBV11-1 and TRBJ2-3; maybe TRBD1 (6 bases). The length of the CDR3 is 14 residues. Germline lookup yields CDR1 SGHAT and CDR2 FQDESV (reference sequence). Trimming cost V 6 bases and J 2 bases, with 12 bases left between them. The chain's CDR3 is CASRLGQITDTQYF. The CDR3 DNA follows: TGTGCCAGCAGATTGGGACAAATCACAGATACGCAGTATTTT.

This clonotype has a count of ten or more. This rearrangement joins TRBV6-5 to TRBJ2-5, with TRBD1 identical over 8 bases. Germline CDR1 MNHEY, CDR2 SVGAGI. Trimming took 1 base from V and 3 from J; bases not matched to a gene: 4. CDR3 length: 15 amino acids. The CDR3 reads CASSYWSTGEETQYF. The CDR3 nucleotides are TGTGCCAGCAGTTACTGGTCGACAGGGGAAGAGACCCAGTACTTC.

This chain uses TRBV5-4 with TRBJ2-7; perhaps TRBD1 as D (5 bases). V dropped 3 bases and J dropped 2 bases, with 27 bases sitting between them. The V gene's germline CDR1 is SGHNT and CDR2 YYREEE (reference sequence). The CDR3 totals 19 residues. CDR3 amino acids: CASSSKGLTPKGPTYEQYF. In nucleotides, the CDR3 is TGTGCCAGCAGCTCGAAGGGGCTCACGCCTAAGGGCCCCACCTACGAGCAGTACTTC. The full variable domain, with the rest looked up from reference TRBV5-4 and TRBJ2-7, is ETGVTQSPTHLIKTRGQQVTLRCSSQSGHNTVSWYQQALGQGPQFIFQYYREEENGRGNFPPRFSGLQFPNYSSELNVNALELDDSALYLCASSSKGLTPKGPTYEQYFGPGTRLTVT.

This clonotype has ten or more counts. The chain is built from TRBV28 and TRBJ2-7, with D possibly matching TRBD2 (6 bases). This CDR3 contains 12 residues. The V gene lost 6 bases and the J gene lost 6 bases, with 12 bases spanning the gap. In germline, CDR1 is MDHEN, CDR2 SYDVKM. This chain's CDR3 is CASSGGTGEQYF. CDR3 DNA: TGTGCCAGCAGCGGCGGGACCGGCGAGCAGTACTTC.

The chain is built from TRBV6-2 or TRBV6-3 and TRBJ2-7; D is possibly TRBD2 (6 bases). Trimming pared 0 bases from V and 1 base from J, leaving 10 bases between. CDR3 size: 15 residues. Germline V gene sequence: CDR1 MNHEY, CDR2 SVGEGT. In DNA, the CDR3 is TGTGCCAGCAGTTACTCTAGCGGACCTTCCTACGAGCAGTACTTC. Encoded protein: CASSYSSGPSYEQYF.

This clonotype was observed at least ten times. The chain uses TRBV6-5 and TRBJ1-1; 7 bases are shared with TRBD1. Germline-derived CDR1 and CDR2 are MNHEY and SVGAGI. The CDR3 loop spans 15 amino acids. V shed 0 bases, J shed 3 bases, and the junction held 4 bases outside the gene matches. This chain's CDR3 is CASSYSGRGDTEAFF. The CDR3 region has the DNA TGTGCCAGCAGTTACTCCGGCAGGGGGGACACTGAAGCTTTCTTT.

Many counts were recorded for this clonotype. The V call is TRBV7-2, the J call TRBJ1-6, with D unclear. This CDR3 has 13 amino acids. V shed 2 bases and J shed 9 bases, with 8 bases lying between them. Looked up from germline, CDR1 is SGHTA and CDR2 is FQGNSA. The CDR3 reads CASSLSPGSPLHF. Written as DNA, the CDR3 is TGTGCCAGCAGCTTATCACCCGGTTCACCCCTCCACTTT.

This clonotype has only a few counts. This rearrangement joins TRBV9 to TRBJ2-2, with D hard to call. The CDR3 runs to 12 residues. Germline V gene sequence: CDR1 SGDLS, CDR2 YYNGEE. Trimming left V 0 bases short and J 8 bases short, with 5 bases between. The chain's CDR3 is CASSVEMGELFF. CDR3 DNA sequence: TGTGCCAGCAGCGTAGAGATGGGGGAGCTGTTTTTT.

The sample holds many counts of this clonotype. This chain joins TRBV3-1 and TRBJ2-3, with 8 bases identical to TRBD2. This CDR3 has 15 amino acids. Per the germline V gene, CDR1 is LGHDT and CDR2 is YNNKEL (reference sequence). Trimming took 1 base from V and 0 from J; bases not matched to a gene: 0. For the CDR3, the DNA is TGTGCCAGCAGCCAAGCTAGCGGGAGCACAGATACGCAGTATTTT. Translation gives CASSQASGSTDTQYF.

At least ten counts were recorded for this clonotype. The chain is built from TRBV7-2 and TRBJ1-5, with TRBD1 identical over 8 bases. The CDR3 is 16 residues long. V shed 5 bases and J 2 bases; nucleotides not matched to a gene: 8. The germline V gene has CDR1 SGHTA and CDR2 FQGNSA. CDR3 nucleotide sequence: TGTGCCAGCAGCCCAATCGGACAGGGTGGCAATCAGCCCCAGCATTTT. Its protein is CASSPIGQGGNQPQHF.

This clonotype occurred many times. This CDR3 is CSARGLAAYTLSYEQYF. The CDR3 nucleotides are TGCAGTGCTCGGGGACTAGCGGCCTATACCCTCTCCTACGAGCAGTACTTC. The chain carries TRBV20-1 and TRBJ2-7; 11 bases align to TRBD2. The germline V gene has CDR1 DFQATT and CDR2 SNEGSKA (reference sequence). The CDR3 consists of 17 residues. The junction had 12 bases not matched to a gene; V was cut back by 5 bases and J by 0 bases.

The chain is built from TRBV4-1 and TRBJ1-1, with 7 bases matching TRBD1. The germline V gene has CDR1 MGHRA and CDR2 YSYEKL. Trimming at V came to 4 bases and at J to 0 bases, leaving 5 bases not matched to a gene. This CDR3 region has 15 residues. The CDR3 loop reads CASSLLGQLNTEAFF. For the CDR3, the DNA is TGCGCCAGCAGCCTGCTGGGACAGCTGAACACTGAAGCTTTCTTT.

This clonotype was recorded many times. The V gene is TRBV7-3, the J gene TRBJ2-1, with 10 bases lining up with TRBD1. The CDR3 totals 14 residues. Germline lookup yields CDR1 SGHTA and CDR2 FQGTGA. With V trimmed by 5 bases and J by 7 bases, 5 bases remained unmatched. Here the CDR3 DNA reads TGTGCCAGCAGCAAAGGGGGACAGGGGAATGAGCAGTTCTTC. Protein: CASSKGGQGNEQFF.